Presented here are 2 T cell receptor beta chains from one specimen sequenced in a study of T cell repertoires in cytomegalovirus infection. No cognate antigen is known for these TCRs. Each CDR3 protein gets one entry after TCRdb re-called the reads with MiXCR. The repertoire holds around 140,000 distinct CDR3 sequences, with over 25% as singletons. Sequenced material: CD8+ T cells from cultured PBMCs, taken from culture after CMV antigen stimulation. Receptor source: a human donor in good health (CMV status not recorded). Some clones in this sample may be carry-over from other donors' samples.

The rearrangement joins TRBV18 to TRBJ1-3; possibly TRBD1 for D (5 bases). This CDR3 has 16 residues. V dropped 2 bases and J dropped 4 bases, with 15 bases sitting between them. Germline V gene data show CDR1 as KGHSH and CDR2 as LQKENI. CDR3 sequence: CASSPLNMGPGNTIYF. In nucleotides, the CDR3 is TGTGCCAGCTCACCATTAAATATGGGGCCGGGAAACACCATATATTTT.

This chain uses TRBV3-1 with TRBJ2-5; D possibly corresponds to TRBD2 (5 bases). V dropped 4 bases and J dropped 4 bases, with 19 bases sitting between them. Germline CDR1 reads LGHDT; CDR2 reads YNNKEL (reference sequence). The CDR3 consists of 16 residues. CDR3 sequence reads: CASSPGERLDGETQYF. CDR3 in DNA: TGTGCCAGCAGCCCCGGGGAACGTCTAGACGGAGAGACCCAGTACTTC.